The 15 T cell receptor beta chains reported below all come from one sample, sequenced in a study of glioma-infiltrating T cells after dendritic cell vaccination. Clones were read by immunoSEQ multiplex PCR, and TCRdb kept only the in-frame ones, dropping some. The sample comprises about 100,000 clones, 79% of which are singletons, and under 7% rests with the top ten. Sequencing was performed on blood, taken before dendritic cell vaccination. The source is a human donor with glioblastoma.

The chain couples TRBV6-1 to TRBJ2-2, with D tentatively TRBD1 (6 bases). The germline V gene has CDR1 MNHNS and CDR2 SASEGT. The CDR3 spans 14 residues. V lost 6 bases to trimming and J lost 1 base, with 9 bases between them. The CDR3 DNA reads TGTGCCAGCAGGAAGGGACAGAACACCGGGGAGCTGTTTTTT. Its protein product is CASRKGQNTGELFF.

This chain joins TRBV28 and TRBJ2-6; the D gene is possibly TRBD2 (6 bases). Germline V gene sequence: CDR1 MDHEN, CDR2 SYDVKM. V lost 4 bases and J lost 2, with 12 bases in between. There are 16 residues in the CDR3. The CDR3 nucleotides read TGTGCCAGCAGTTCCGGCGGGGCGCCTGGGGCCAACGTCCTGACTTTC. Protein sequence: CASSSGGAPGANVLTF.

V and J are TRBV5-6 and TRBJ1-1, with D maybe TRBD1 (6 bases). Trimming cost V 4 bases and J 1 base, with 17 bases left between them. CDR1 is SGHDT, CDR2 YYEEEE, per germline. The CDR3 covers 16 residues. Written as DNA, the CDR3 is TGTGCCAGCAGCAAGGACAGATTCTGGGGGAACACTGAAGCTTTCTTT. This gives the protein CASSKDRFWGNTEAFF.

The rearrangement links TRBV2 to TRBJ2-7; TRBD2 aligns across 15 bases. Germline CDR1 is SNHLY and CDR2 is FYNNEI. Trimming cost V 6 bases and J 9 bases; bases outside gene matches: 15. The CDR3 is made up of 17 amino acids. The CDR3 bases are TGTGCCAGCAGAGGGACTAGCGGGAGGCCCCCCCGGCTCGGGCAGTACTTC. It translates to CASRGTSGRPPRLGQYF.

This clone has a handful of counts. V and J are TRBV18 and TRBJ2-5; D is undetermined. This CDR3 spans 13 amino acids. Germline values: CDR1 KGHSH, CDR2 LQKENI. The V end lost 2 bases, the J end lost 2 bases, and 6 bases lay between the germline ends. CDR3 region: CASSPGPQETQYF. The CDR3 DNA sequence: TGTGCCAGCTCACCAGGGCCTCAAGAGACCCAGTACTTC.

V gene TRBV9 combines with J gene TRBJ2-3; D gene ambiguous. Germline V gene data show CDR1 as SGDLS and CDR2 as YYNGEE. Trimming stripped 6 bases from V and 2 bases from J, with 16 bases between. There are 15 residues in the CDR3. Written as DNA, the CDR3 is TGTGCCAGCACCCGGTCTTTCCACTACACAGATACGCAGTATTTT. Translation: CASTRSFHYTDTQYF.

This chain uses TRBV7-9 with TRBJ2-7; 16 nucleotides match TRBD2. V was pared by 3 bases and J by 6 bases, with 14 bases of the junction left unmatched. This CDR3 is built from 19 residues. Germline CDR1 SEHNR, CDR2 FQNEAQ (reference sequence). Here the CDR3 reads CASSLAPGLAGGRTGEQYF. CDR3 DNA sequence: TGTGCCAGCAGCTTGGCACCGGGACTAGCGGGAGGGCGAACGGGCGAGCAGTACTTC.

The rearrangement joins TRBV6-1 to TRBJ1-1, with D possibly being TRBD1 (6 bases). The CDR3 spans 16 residues. V gave up 5 bases and J gave up 2 bases, with 18 bases separating them. The germline V gene encodes CDR1 MNHNS and CDR2 SASEGT. CDR3 sequence reads: CASSQGGQNTNTEAFF. The CDR3 nucleotides read TGTGCCAGCAGTCAAGGCGGACAGAATACTAACACTGAAGCTTTCTTT.

CDR3 sequence: CASSITQGYNYGYTF. CDR3 sequence (DNA): TGTGCCAGTAGTATTACACAGGGTTATAACTATGGCTACACCTTC. The chain is built from TRBV19 and TRBJ1-2; perhaps TRBD1 as D (6 bases). Germline lookup yields CDR1 LNHDA and CDR2 SQIVND (reference sequence). With 3 bases removed from V and 1 base from J, the gap between germline ends came to 12 bases. The CDR3 has 15 amino acids.

This chain links TRBV7-8 with TRBJ2-7, with 7 nucleotides matching TRBD1. The CDR3 contains 13 residues. V lost 4 bases and J lost 6; bases outside the gene matches: 6. Germline V CDR1 and CDR2: SGHVS, FQNEAQ. CDR3 in amino acids: CASSSDRRREQYF. In nucleotides, the CDR3 is TGTGCCAGCAGCTCGGACAGGCGGCGCGAGCAGTACTTC. Looking up the rest from reference TRBV7-8 and TRBJ2-7 gives the full variable domain: GAGVSQSPRYKVAKRGQDVALRCDPISGHVSLFWYQQALGQGPEFLTYFQNEAQLDKSGLPSDRFFAERPEGSVSTLKIQRTQQEDSAVYLCASSSDRRREQYFGPGTRLTVT.

The J gene is TRBJ2-5, the V gene TRBV10-3; TRBD2 matches 8 bases. CDR1 ENHRY and CDR2 SYGVKD come from the germline V gene. After removal of 5 bases from V and 3 bases from J, the junction contained 2 bases not matched to a gene. This CDR3 contains 13 residues. The DNA of the CDR3 is TGTGCCATCAGTCCGGGACTAGAAGAGACCCAGTACTTC. This translates into CAISPGLEETQYF.

The chain links TRBV5-1 to TRBJ2-1; 7 bases agree with TRBD2. This CDR3 contains 15 residues. Trimming cost V 0 bases and J 8 bases; bases outside gene matches: 8. In germline, CDR1 is SGHRS, CDR2 YFSETQ. The CDR3 DNA reads TGCGCCAGCAGCTTGGCCGGGGACTACACAGATGAGCAGTTCTTC. Translating it yields CASSLAGDYTDEQFF.

Only a few counts were recorded for this clone. This chain joins TRBV27 and TRBJ1-4; no reliable D call. V shed 4 bases and J shed 0 bases, with 15 bases lying between them. The germline CDR1 and CDR2 sequences are MNHEY and SMNVEV (reference sequence). This CDR3 spans 17 amino acids. This CDR3 is CASSSGGGPSTNEKLFF. In DNA form, the CDR3 reads TGTGCCAGCAGTTCGGGCGGAGGGCCCTCAACTAATGAAAAACTGTTTTTT.

The chain links TRBV6-5 to TRBJ1-5; maybe TRBD1 (5 bases). V dropped 7 bases and J dropped 3 bases, with 16 bases sitting between them. CDR1 and CDR2 from the germline V gene are MNHEY and SVGAGI. CDR3 length: 15 residues. Here the CDR3 reads CASKISTDYNQPQHF. The DNA for the CDR3 is TGTGCCAGCAAGATATCGACAGATTACAATCAGCCCCAGCATTTT.

The chain employs TRBV10-2 and TRBJ2-1; TRBD1 is a possible D gene (6 bases). The germline V gene encodes CDR1 WSHSY and CDR2 SAAADI. V was trimmed by 7 bases and J by 0 bases, leaving 13 bases between them. The CDR3 consists of 15 residues. CDR3 loop: CASTPQGSSYNEQFF. In DNA, the CDR3 is TGCGCCAGCACACCTCAGGGGAGCTCCTACAATGAGCAGTTCTTC.